The 3 T cell receptor beta chains in this list originate from one sample, sequenced in a study of graft-versus-host responses after intestinal transplantation. Sequencing used immunoSEQ multiplex PCR; TCRdb keeps in-frame clones, though not all of them. The repertoire holds 10,000 to 15,000 clones, 85% to 95% seen once, with 20% in the top ten. The material sequenced was PBMCs, taken around 3.5 months after intestinal transplant. The receptors were sampled from a human patient who received an intestinal transplant, so some T cells may come from the graft donor.

This sequence joins TRBV27 and TRBJ2-3; 8 bases match TRBD2. The CDR3 has 16 residues. CDR1 MNHEY and CDR2 SMNVEV come from the germline V gene (reference sequence). V was pared by 6 bases and J by 3 bases, with 11 bases of the junction left unmatched. The CDR3 here is CASRHLREGRTDTQYF. The CDR3 region has the DNA TGTGCCAGCAGGCATCTACGGGAGGGGCGGACAGATACGCAGTATTTT.

V is TRBV19 and J is TRBJ2-1; D is uncertain. The CDR3 extends over 17 amino acids. V lost 8 bases and J 7 bases, leaving 27 bases between the germline ends. Germline lookup yields CDR1 LNHDA and CDR2 SQIVND (reference sequence). The chain's CDR3 is CASRKGSEFGLINEQFF. The CDR3 DNA follows: TGTGCCAGTCGAAAGGGTAGTGAATTCGGTCTCATTAATGAGCAGTTCTTC.

The chain carries TRBV6-1 and TRBJ2-3; the D is unclear. Germline V gene data show CDR1 as MNHNS and CDR2 as SASEGT. The CDR3 is 12 residues long. The germline V and J ends were trimmed by 3 bases and 2 bases, with 3 bases remaining between them. The chain's CDR3 is CASSDVTDTQYF. In nucleotides, the CDR3 is TGTGCCAGCAGTGACGTCACAGATACGCAGTATTTT.